The clone carrying this TCR beta chain came up a few times. The sample originates from a study of control samples from healthy donors and cancer patients. CDR1 is SGHRS, CDR2 YFSETQ, per germline. The CDR3 totals 15 residues. Trimming stripped 1 base from V and 3 bases from J, with 11 bases between. Profiling relied on immunoSEQ multiplex PCR, and the TCRdb table lists in-frame clones only, not all of them. Of around 95,000 clones in the sample, around four fifths were seen once. This rearrangement joins TRBV5-1 to TRBJ1-3; D unclear. The sequencing sample was made of blood. The origin of this receptor is a man aged 25 to 45 in good health. CDR3 sequence reads: CASSLIGEVGNTIYF. For the CDR3, the DNA is TGCGCCAGCAGCTTGATTGGTGAAGTTGGAAACACCATATATTTT.